The source of this TCR beta chain is a study of T cell repertoires in cytomegalovirus infection. Study overall: Well-studied HLA-B-restricted epitopes and recently identified HLA-C-restricted epitopes of CMV were both used in the study. Shared public TCR beta signatures pointed to both CMV infection and a matching HLA type.

TCRdb recomputed calls from the reads with MiXCR, one row per CDR3 protein. The sample consists of hundreds of thousands of distinct CDR3 sequences, around 31% of them appearing once. Trimming shortened V by 5 bases and J by 10 bases, and 15 bases separated the two germline ends. The germline gives CDR1 SGHTA, CDR2 FQGNSA. The CDR3 length is 13 residues. General study points: Pooled public TCR beta family frequency picked out CMV carriers with the relevant HLA. The ex vivo response was dominated by HLA-C-restricted CMV-specific TCR beta clonotypes.

The table lists this clonotype with many counts. Its antigen is as yet unknown. This TCR derives from a human donor in good health (CMV status not recorded). Some clones in this sample may be carry-over from other donors' samples. This sample comprised cultured CD8+ T cells from PBMCs, obtained from culture after CMV antigen stimulation. The chain recombines TRBV7-2 with TRBJ2-1; maybe TRBD2 (6 bases). The CDR3 coding sequence is TGTGCCAGCAGCCCACCGGGGGTTGGCGAGCAGTTCTTC. Translation: CASSPPGVGEQFF.